This T cell receptor (beta chain) was captured by sequencing in a study of regulatory T cells in long-lasting Graves disease. Study information: Graves' patients who were just diagnosed had used antithyroid drugs for under 3 months.

This clonotype has at least ten counts. Through Arm-PCR of CDR3 regions and iRepertoire HTBI primers, TCR beta libraries were built. TCRdb recomputed calls from the multiplex PCR reads with MiXCR, one row per CDR3 protein. The table lists around 330,000 distinct CDR3 sequences, 15% to 20% of them singletons. Time point specified: newly diagnosed GD, antithyroid drugs for less than 3 months. PBMC RNA served as the TCR library source. The CDR3 runs to 14 residues. V gave up 11 bases and J gave up 4 bases, with 20 bases separating them. This receptor was taken from a female donor with Graves disease. The chain links TRBV12-3 or TRBV12-4 to TRBJ2-5; maybe TRBD2 (5 bases). Sequenced material: peripheral blood mononuclear cells (PBMCs), taken at new diagnosis, from a patient treated with antithyroid drugs. The CDR3 coding sequence is TGTGCCTGCACCCCCAGCGGAAAGGGAGAGACCCAGTACTTC. It encodes CACTPSGKGETQYF.